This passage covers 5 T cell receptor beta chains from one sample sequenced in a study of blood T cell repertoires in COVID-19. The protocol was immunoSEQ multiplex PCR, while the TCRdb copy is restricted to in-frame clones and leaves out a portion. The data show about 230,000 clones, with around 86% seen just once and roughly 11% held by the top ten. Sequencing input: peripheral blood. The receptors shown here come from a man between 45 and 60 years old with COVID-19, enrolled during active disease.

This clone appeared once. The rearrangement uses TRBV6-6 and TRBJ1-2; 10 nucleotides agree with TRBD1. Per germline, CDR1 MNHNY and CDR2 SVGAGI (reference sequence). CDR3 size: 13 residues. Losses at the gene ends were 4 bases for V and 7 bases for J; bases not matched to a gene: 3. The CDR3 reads CASSWDRGSGYTF. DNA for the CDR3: TGTGCCAGCAGTTGGGACAGGGGAAGTGGCTACACCTTC.

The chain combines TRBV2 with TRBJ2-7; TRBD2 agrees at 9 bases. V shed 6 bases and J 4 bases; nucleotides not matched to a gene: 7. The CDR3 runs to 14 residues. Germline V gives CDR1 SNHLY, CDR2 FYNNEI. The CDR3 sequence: CASRTGLAVYEQYF. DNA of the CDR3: TGTGCCAGCAGAACGGGACTAGCTGTTTACGAGCAGTACTTC.

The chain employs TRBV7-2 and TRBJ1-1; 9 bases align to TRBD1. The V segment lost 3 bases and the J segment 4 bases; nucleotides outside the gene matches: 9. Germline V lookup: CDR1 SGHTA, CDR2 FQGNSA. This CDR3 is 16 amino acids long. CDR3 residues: CASSFRQQGASTEAFF. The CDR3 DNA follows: TGTGCCAGCAGCTTCCGTCAACAGGGGGCGAGCACTGAAGCTTTCTTT.

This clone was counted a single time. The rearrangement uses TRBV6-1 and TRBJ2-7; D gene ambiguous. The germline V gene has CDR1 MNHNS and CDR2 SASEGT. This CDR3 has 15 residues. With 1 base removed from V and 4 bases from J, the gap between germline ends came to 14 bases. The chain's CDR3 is CASSEVLNSPYEQYF. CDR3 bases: TGTGCCAGCAGTGAAGTATTGAACAGTCCATACGAGCAGTACTTC.

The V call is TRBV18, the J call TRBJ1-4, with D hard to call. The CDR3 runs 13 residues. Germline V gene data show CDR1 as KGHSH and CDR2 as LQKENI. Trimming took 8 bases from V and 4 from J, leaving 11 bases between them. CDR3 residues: CASRTAVNEKLFF. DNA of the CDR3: TGTGCCAGCCGTACGGCGGTTAATGAAAAACTGTTTTTT. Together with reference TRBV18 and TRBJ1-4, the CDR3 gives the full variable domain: NAGVMQNPRHLVRRRGQEARLRCSPMKGHSHVYWYRQLPEEGLKFMVYLQKENIIDESGMPKERFSAEFPKEGPSILRIQQVVRGDSAAYFCASRTAVNEKLFFGSGTQLSVL.